The 7 T cell receptor beta chains presented below share a single source sample, sequenced in a study of blood T cell repertoires in COVID-19. Sequencing was performed with immunoSEQ multiplex PCR; in TCRdb, only in-frame clones are kept and a portion is missing. The sample has about 380,000 clones, roughly 86% seen once. The sequenced sample was PBMCs or T cells enriched from blood (not recorded which). The receptors stem from a man younger than 40 who had recovered from COVID-19.

V is TRBV5-6 and J is TRBJ2-7; 11 bases align to TRBD1. Germline V lookup: CDR1 SGHDT, CDR2 YYEEEE. J was trimmed by 0 bases and V by 2 bases; bases with no gene match: 4. The CDR3 loop spans 16 amino acids. In nucleotides, the CDR3 is TGTGCCAGCAGCTTAATGGGACAGGGGGACTCCTACGAGCAGTACTTC. It translates to CASSLMGQGDSYEQYF.

J is TRBJ2-3 and V is TRBV5-5; possibly TRBD1 for D (6 bases). The V gene's germline CDR1 is SGHKS and CDR2 YYEKEE (reference sequence). V was trimmed by 4 bases and J by 5 bases, leaving 23 bases between them. CDR3 length: 17 amino acids. In DNA form, the CDR3 reads TGTGCCAGCAGCCCGATCCTTCCCCCAGGGGCCGAAGATACGCAGTATTTT. Its translation: CASSPILPPGAEDTQYF.

The V and J genes are TRBV7-8 and TRBJ2-7, with TRBD1 as a possible D gene (5 bases). The germline V gene has CDR1 SGHVS and CDR2 FQNEAQ. Deletions cut 0 bases from V and 1 base from J, with 13 bases between. This CDR3 comprises 16 residues. CDR3 nucleotide sequence: TGTGCCAGCAGCTTAGCCCGGCAGGGTGGATCCTACGAGCAGTACTTC. Protein sequence: CASSLARQGGSYEQYF.

The chain links TRBV6-6 to TRBJ1-4; D gene unclear. The germline V and J ends were trimmed by 0 bases and 5 bases, with 13 bases remaining between them. The CDR3 contains 16 residues. The germline gives CDR1 MNHNY, CDR2 SVGAGI (reference sequence). DNA for the CDR3: TGTGCCAGCAGTTACTCCGACGGGGTAGGAAATGAAAAACTGTTTTTT. This sequence encodes CASSYSDGVGNEKLFF.

The chain has TRBV19 and TRBJ2-7; 10 bases match TRBD2. This CDR3 comprises 17 residues. The V and J ends lost 3 bases and 3 bases, in that order; junction bases with no gene match: 11. Germline V gene data show CDR1 as LNHDA and CDR2 as SQIVND (reference sequence). The CDR3 nucleotides read TGTGCCAGTAGTATTTGGCCTAGCGGGGGCCTAGGCTACGAGCAGTACTTC. It codes for CASSIWPSGGLGYEQYF.

The chain couples TRBV3-1 (or the pseudogene TRBV3-2) to TRBJ2-7, with a tentative D call TRBD1 (6 bases). CDR3 length equals 15 residues. Looked up from germline, CDR1 is LGHDT and CDR2 is YNNKEL (reference sequence). Trimming removed 4 bases at V and 2 bases at J, with 15 bases between. Here the CDR3 DNA reads TGTGCCAGCAGCCCACGTCAGGGGATAACCTACGAGCAGTACTTC. This translates into CASSPRQGITYEQYF.

DNA of the CDR3: TGTGCCATCACTCCGGGACAGGGTCTCTATGGCTACACCTTC. The encoded protein is CAITPGQGLYGYTF. The gene calls are TRBV6-5 and TRBJ1-2; 9 bases line up with TRBD1. Germline CDR1 MNHEY, CDR2 SVGAGI. CDR3 length: 14 residues. V lost 10 bases, J lost 4 bases, and 10 bases stayed unmatched.